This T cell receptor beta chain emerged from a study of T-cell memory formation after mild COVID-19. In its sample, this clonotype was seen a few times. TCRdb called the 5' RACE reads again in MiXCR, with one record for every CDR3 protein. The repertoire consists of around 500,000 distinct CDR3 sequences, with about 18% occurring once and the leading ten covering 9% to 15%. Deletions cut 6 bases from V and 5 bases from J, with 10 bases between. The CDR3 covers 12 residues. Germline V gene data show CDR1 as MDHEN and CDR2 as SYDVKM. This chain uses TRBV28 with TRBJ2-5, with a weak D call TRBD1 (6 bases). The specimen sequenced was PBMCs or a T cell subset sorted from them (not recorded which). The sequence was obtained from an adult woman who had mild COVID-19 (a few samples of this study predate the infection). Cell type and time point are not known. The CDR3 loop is CASRGQRETQYF. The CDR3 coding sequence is TGTGCCAGCAGAGGACAGAGGGAGACCCAGTACTTC.